This entry features one T cell receptor beta chain sequence. This specimen comes from a study of blood T cell repertoires in COVID-19. Across the study: Spain, Italy and the United States supplied samples that represented acute and convalescent COVID-19. The analysed material was cDNA or gDNA that came from T cells, B-cell-depleted T cells, or PBMCs.

Original data processing: Amplification with reference gene primers provided the estimates of nucleated cell counts. Generated by immunoSEQ multiplex PCR, the TCRdb table keeps only in-frame clones and is missing some. D and trimming come from the DNA, and the V and J calls and clone size come from that table. This sample has 250,000 to 300,000 clones, with approximately 89% found just once. Germline V gene lookup returns CDR1 SGHRS and CDR2 YFSETQ. The V gene lost 4 bases and the J gene lost 3 bases, with 26 bases spanning the gap. The CDR3 spans 18 residues. The sequencing input was peripheral blood. This chain joins TRBV5-1 and TRBJ2-7; possibly TRBD2 for D (5 bases). The clonotype was recovered from a woman aged 55 to 70 with acute or convalescent COVID-19. The CDR3 nucleotides are TGCGCCAGCAGCCCAGGACTTCGACCTCCTACAGACCGCTACGAGCAGTACTTC. Its protein product is CASSPGLRPPTDRYEQYF.